One sample yielded the 11 T cell receptor beta chains listed below, sequenced in a study of blood T cell repertoires in COVID-19. Only in-frame clones appear in the TCRdb table, and some are missing; sequencing was by immunoSEQ multiplex PCR. The sample records around 220,000 clones, more than 75% being singletons. Sequenced: peripheral blood. Receptors were obtained from a man aged 50-59 years with acute or convalescent COVID-19.

This rearrangement joins TRBV18 to TRBJ1-2; D gene unclear. The V gene's germline CDR1 is KGHSH and CDR2 LQKENI. Trimming left V 8 bases short and J 2 bases short, with 12 bases between. This CDR3 is 13 amino acids long. CDR3: CASTLGLNYGYTF. CDR3 DNA: TGTGCCAGCACGCTCGGACTCAACTATGGCTACACCTTC.

The chain combines TRBV7-3 with TRBJ2-1; 7 bases match TRBD2. The CDR3 consists of 15 residues. V trimming: 1 base; J trimming: 4 bases; junction bases outside the gene matches: 4. Germline values: CDR1 SGHTA, CDR2 FQGTGA. The chain's CDR3 is CASSLNGGYYNEQFF. The CDR3 nucleotides read TGTGCCAGCAGCTTAAACGGGGGGTATTACAATGAGCAGTTCTTC.

V usage is TRBV6-1 and J usage is TRBJ1-1; D uncertain. The CDR3 loop spans 17 amino acids. Germline assignment: CDR1 MNHNS and CDR2 SASEGT. With 4 bases removed from V and 0 bases from J, the gap between germline ends came to 18 bases. This CDR3 reads CASSVNFRLGMNTEAFF. The CDR3 DNA reads as TGTGCCAGCAGTGTAAATTTCCGGCTCGGGATGAACACTGAAGCTTTCTTT.

The rearrangement joins TRBV6-5 to TRBJ1-1; 7 nucleotides match TRBD1. After removal of 9 bases from V and 3 bases from J, the junction contained 13 bases not matched to a gene. The CDR3 loop spans 15 amino acids. Per germline, CDR1 MNHEY and CDR2 SVGAGI. The CDR3 DNA follows: TGTGCCAGTCGACCCGGACAGGCGCAAGACACTGAAGCTTTCTTT. It encodes CASRPGQAQDTEAFF.

A remark on this clone: This specimen includes other DNA sequences encoding the same CDR3. The chain combines TRBV24-1 with TRBJ1-2; TRBD1 is a possible D gene (6 bases). CDR3 length equals 14 residues. Trimming took 4 bases from V and 2 from J, leaving 10 bases between them. Germline V gene sequence: CDR1 KGHDR, CDR2 SFDVKD. The CDR3 sequence: CATSDNGQNYGYTF. Here the CDR3 DNA reads TGTGCCACCAGTGACAACGGACAGAACTATGGCTACACCTTC.

This clone was seen a single time. J is TRBJ1-2 and V is TRBV28; 7 bases fit TRBD1. The CDR3 length is 14 residues. The germline gives CDR1 MDHEN, CDR2 SYDVKM. J gave up 4 bases and V 9 bases, and 11 bases lay outside the gene matches. The CDR3 DNA reads TGTGCCAGTACGGAGGGGGCCGTCGGCTATGGCTACACCTTC. Translation: CASTEGAVGYGYTF.

As to this clone: The same CDR3 arises from other DNA sequences in this sample as well. This rearrangement joins TRBV5-1 to TRBJ1-1; D gene unclear. Germline CDR1 is SGHRS and CDR2 is YFSETQ. This CDR3 is 15 amino acids long. The V end lost 0 bases, the J end lost 0 bases, and 9 bases lay between the germline ends. CDR3 DNA sequence: TGCGCCAGCAGCTTGGCCGCAGGCGTGAACACTGAAGCTTTCTTT. Its protein product is CASSLAAGVNTEAFF.

The V gene is TRBV5-8, the J gene TRBJ1-5, with TRBD1 as a possible D gene (5 bases). Germline lookup yields CDR1 SGHTS and CDR2 YDEGEE. CDR3 length equals 13 residues. Between the trimmed V and J ends, which lost 5 bases and 6 bases, there was a span of 12 bases. CDR3 sequence (DNA): TGTGCCAGCAGGATTGGGGCGAGTCAGCCCCAGCATTTT. It yields the protein CASRIGASQPQHF.

The chain carries TRBV27 and TRBJ2-7; tentatively, D is TRBD2 (7 bases). The CDR3 consists of 15 residues. CDR1 and CDR2 from the germline V gene are MNHEY and SMNVEV (reference sequence). Trimming stripped 5 bases from V and 3 bases from J, with 17 bases between. CDR3 DNA: TGTGCCAGCAGTCCTCGAGGGGGGGCGGGCTACGAGCAGTACTTC. It specifies CASSPRGGAGYEQYF.

The chain couples TRBV6-5 to TRBJ1-2, with 7 bases aligning to TRBD1. This CDR3 comprises 15 residues. In germline, CDR1 is MNHEY, CDR2 SVGAGI. The J segment lost 2 bases and the V segment lost 5 bases, leaving 8 bases of the junction unmatched. The CDR3 DNA sequence: TGTGCCAGCAGTCAACAAGGGGGCTGGAACTATGGCTACACCTTC. It specifies CASSQQGGWNYGYTF.

The V call is TRBV7-8, the J call TRBJ1-5; no firm D call. The CDR3 contains 15 residues. The germline V and J ends were trimmed by 3 bases and 6 bases, with 15 bases remaining between them. Germline V gives CDR1 SGHVS, CDR2 FQNEAQ. CDR3 sequence (DNA): TGTGCCAGCAGCTTCTGGGGAGGGATGTTTCAGCCCCAGCATTTT. Its protein is CASSFWGGMFQPQHF.